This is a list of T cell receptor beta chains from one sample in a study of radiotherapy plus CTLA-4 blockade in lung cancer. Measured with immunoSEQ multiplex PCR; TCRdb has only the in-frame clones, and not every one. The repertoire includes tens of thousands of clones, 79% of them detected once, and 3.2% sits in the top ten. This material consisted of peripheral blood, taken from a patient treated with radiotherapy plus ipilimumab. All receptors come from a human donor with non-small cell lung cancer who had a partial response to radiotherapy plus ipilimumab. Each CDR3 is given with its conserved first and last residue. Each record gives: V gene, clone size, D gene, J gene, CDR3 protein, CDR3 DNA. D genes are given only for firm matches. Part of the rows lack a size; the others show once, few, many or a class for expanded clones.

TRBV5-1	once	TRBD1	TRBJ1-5	CASSLTGGWQPQHF	TGCGCCAGCAGCTTAACAGGGGGTTGGCAGCCCCAGCATTTT
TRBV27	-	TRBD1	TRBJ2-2	CASSRTGDTGELFF	TGTGCCAGCAGTAGGACAGGGGACACCGGGGAGCTGTTTTTT
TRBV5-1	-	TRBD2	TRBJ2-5	CASSPGLAEVGETQYF	TGCGCCAGCAGCCCCGGACTAGCGGAGGTAGGGGAGACCCAGTACTTC
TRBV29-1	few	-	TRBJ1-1	CSVGETVNTEAFF	TGCAGCGTTGGTGAGACAGTGAACACTGAAGCTTTCTTT
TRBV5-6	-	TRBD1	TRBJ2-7	CASSLNRGREQYF	TGTGCCAGCAGCTTGAACAGGGGGCGGGAGCAGTACTTC
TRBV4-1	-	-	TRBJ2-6	CASSQDEAGFVAGANVLTF	TGCGCCAGCAGCCAAGATGAAGCAGGGTTCGTAGCTGGGGCCAACGTCCTGACTTTC
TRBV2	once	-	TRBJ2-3	CASSEARATDTQYF	TGTGCCAGCAGTGAGGCCCGAGCGACAGATACGCAGTATTTT
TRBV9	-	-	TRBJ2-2	CASSAQSTGELFF	TGTGCCAGCAGCGCGCAGTCTACCGGGGAGCTGTTTTTT
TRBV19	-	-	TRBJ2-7	CASSIGTVSYEQYF	TGTGCCAGTAGTATAGGTACAGTCTCCTACGAGCAGTACTTC
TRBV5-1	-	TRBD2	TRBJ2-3	CASSPGLAGGITFTDTQYF	TGCGCCAGCAGCCCCGGACTAGCGGGGGGCATTACCTTCACAGATACGCAGTATTTT
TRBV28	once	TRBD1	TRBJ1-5	CASSLTRTGAGGQPQHF	TGTGCCAGCAGTTTAACCCGGACAGGGGCGGGGGGTCAGCCCCAGCATTTT
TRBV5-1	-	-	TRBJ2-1	CASSLASESSYNEQFF	TGCGCCAGCAGCTTGGCCTCCGAGAGCTCCTACAATGAGCAGTTCTTC
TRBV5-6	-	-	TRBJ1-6	CASSPTTGSGSPLHF	TGTGCCAGCAGCCCAACCACGGGGTCAGGTTCACCCCTCCACTTT
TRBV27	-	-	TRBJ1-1	CASSLWGESGAEAFF	TGTGCCAGCAGTTTATGGGGGGAGAGTGGGGCTGAAGCTTTCTTT
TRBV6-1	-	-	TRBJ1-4	CASSEAGGMGEKLFF	TGTGCCAGCAGTGAAGCGGGGGGGATGGGGGAAAAACTGTTTTTT
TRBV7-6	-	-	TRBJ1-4	CASSRGPATNEKLFF	TGTGCCAGCAGCAGAGGCCCTGCAACTAATGAAAAACTGTTTTTT
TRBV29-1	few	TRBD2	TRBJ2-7	CSHSSGVDEQYF	TGCAGCCACTCTAGCGGGGTGGACGAGCAGTACTTC
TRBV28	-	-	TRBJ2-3	CASSLWASSTDTQYF	TGTGCCAGCAGTTTATGGGCTAGCTCCACAGATACGCAGTATTTT
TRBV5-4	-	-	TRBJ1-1	CASSLTLANTEAFF	TGTGCCAGCAGCTTGACCTTGGCGAACACTGAAGCTTTCTTT
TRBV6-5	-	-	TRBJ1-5	CASSYSRGGGQPQHF	TGTGCCAGCAGTTACTCGAGAGGGGGGGGACAGCCCCAGCATTTT
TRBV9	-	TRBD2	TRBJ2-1	CASSVGEAGGQNEQFF	TGTGCCAGCAGCGTAGGAGAAGCGGGGGGGCAGAATGAGCAGTTCTTC
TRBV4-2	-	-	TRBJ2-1	CASSQDLGAHNEQFF	TGTGCCAGCAGCCAAGATTTGGGGGCCCACAATGAGCAGTTCTTC
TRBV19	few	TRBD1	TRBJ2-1	CASTPGQGNEQFF	TGTGCCAGTACTCCAGGACAGGGCAATGAGCAGTTCTTC
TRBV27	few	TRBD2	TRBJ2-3	CASSLLPAGGGTDTQYF	TGTGCCAGCAGTTTGCTGCCAGCGGGGGGGGGTACAGATACGCAGTATTTT
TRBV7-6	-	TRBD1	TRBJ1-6	CASSSGTGDSPLHF	TGTGCCAGCAGCTCCGGGACAGGGGATTCACCCCTCCACTTT
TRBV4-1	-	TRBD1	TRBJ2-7	CASSHDSSTGREQYF	TGCGCCAGCAGCCATGATTCCTCGACAGGGCGCGAGCAGTACTTC
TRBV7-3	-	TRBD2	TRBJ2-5	CASSLTRTPGGETQYF	TGTGCCAGCAGCTTAACGCGGACGCCGGGGGGGGAGACCCAGTACTTC
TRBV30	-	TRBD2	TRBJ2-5	CAWSVSGGETQYF	TGTGCCTGGAGTGTCAGCGGGGGAGAGACCCAGTACTTC
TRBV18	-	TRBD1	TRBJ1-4	CASSRNTGQIGRDEKLFF	TGTGCCAGCTCACGGAACACGGGACAGATAGGCAGGGATGAAAAACTGTTTTTT
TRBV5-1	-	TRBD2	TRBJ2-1	CASRQSGGAINEQFF	TGCGCCAGCAGACAGAGCGGGGGGGCGATAAATGAGCAGTTCTTC
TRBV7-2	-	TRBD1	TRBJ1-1	CASSVGQGVNTEAFF	TGTGCCAGCAGCGTTGGACAGGGAGTGAACACTGAAGCTTTCTTT
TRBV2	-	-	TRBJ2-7	CASTTGRLDEQYF	TGTGCCAGCACGACAGGTCGGCTTGACGAGCAGTACTTC
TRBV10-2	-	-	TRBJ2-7	CASSESVGDIRSYEQYF	TGCGCCAGCAGTGAGTCTGTGGGCGACATCCGCTCCTACGAGCAGTACTTC
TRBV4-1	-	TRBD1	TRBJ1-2	CASSQENRGPHGYTF	TGCGCCAGCAGCCAAGAGAACAGGGGGCCCCATGGCTACACCTTC
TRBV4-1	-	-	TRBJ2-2	CASSQVGQIDPWNTGELFF	TGCGCCAGCAGCCAAGTGGGGCAGATCGACCCCTGGAACACCGGGGAGCTGTTTTTT
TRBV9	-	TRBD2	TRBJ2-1	CASSVGSGGAQDNEQFF	TGTGCCAGCAGCGTAGGTAGCGGGGGGGCCCAGGACAATGAGCAGTTCTTC
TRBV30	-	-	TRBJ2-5	CAWTGGAETQYF	TGTGCCTGGACTGGGGGGGCAGAGACCCAGTACTTC
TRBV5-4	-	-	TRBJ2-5	CASSYGQQETQYF	TGTGCCAGCAGCTATGGACAGCAAGAGACCCAGTACTTC
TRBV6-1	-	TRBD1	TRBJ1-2	CASSNDRAAGGYTF	TGTGCCAGCAGTAACGACAGGGCCGCAGGGGGCTACACCTTC
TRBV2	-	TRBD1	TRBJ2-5	CASRRDRGKGETQYF	TGTGCCAGCAGGAGGGACAGGGGGAAGGGAGAGACCCAGTACTTC
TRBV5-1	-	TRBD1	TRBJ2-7	CASSLEGQGFYEQYF	TGCGCCAGCAGCTTGGAGGGACAGGGGTTCTACGAGCAGTACTTC
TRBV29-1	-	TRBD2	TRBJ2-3	CSVEGSGGDWDTQYF	TGCAGCGTTGAAGGTAGCGGGGGGGACTGGGATACGCAGTATTTT